Presented here are 10 T cell receptor beta chains from one specimen sequenced in a study of blood T cell repertoires in COVID-19. This table comes from immunoSEQ multiplex PCR, and its TCRdb copy is limited to in-frame clones, with some not included. The table records tens of thousands of clones, around 88% of them present only once. Sequenced: peripheral blood. Receptors were obtained from a woman aged 80 or over with active or convalescent COVID-19.

The V call is TRBV12-1, the J call TRBJ2-7; the DNA was not used to check the table's D call, TRBD1. TRBV12-1 counts as a pseudogene. This CDR3 region has 13 residues. CDR3 sequence (DNA): TGTGCCAGCAGCTTACCCAGGTCGATCGAGCAGTACTTC. Translation gives CASSLPRSIEQYF.

In its sample, this clone was seen a few times. The rearrangement links TRBV2 to TRBJ1-1; D gene ambiguous. This CDR3 comprises 10 residues. Trimming stripped 8 bases from V and 1 base from J, with 2 bases between. Germline V lookup: CDR1 SNHLY, CDR2 FYNNEI. The CDR3 loop reads CASRNTEAFF. The CDR3 nucleotides are TGTGCCAGCCGGAACACTGAAGCTTTCTTT.

This clone was observed a few times. The chain couples TRBV6-5 to TRBJ1-2; no reliable D call. V gave up 2 bases and J gave up 4 bases, with 11 bases separating them. The germline gives CDR1 MNHEY, CDR2 SVGAGI. This CDR3 contains 14 residues. CDR3 region: CASSYSGHGYGYTF. The CDR3 DNA reads as TGTGCCAGCAGTTACAGCGGGCACGGCTATGGCTACACCTTC.

The V call is TRBV7-9, the J call TRBJ2-7; D might be TRBD2 (5 bases). The CDR3 has 14 residues. Trimming stripped 6 bases from V and 3 bases from J, with 15 bases between. Germline CDR1 SEHNR, CDR2 FQNEAQ (reference sequence). CDR3 coding DNA: TGTGCCAGCAGACACGGATGGGGAGACTACGAGCAGTACTTC. Translated, it gives CASRHGWGDYEQYF. Based on the CDR3 plus reference TRBV7-9 and TRBJ2-7, the full variable domain is DTGVSQNPRHKITKRGQNVTFRCDPISEHNRLYWYRQTLGQGPEFLTYFQNEAQLEKSRLLSDRFSAERPKGSFSTLEIQRTEQGDSAMYLCASRHGWGDYEQYFGPGTRLTVT.

The V call is TRBV28, the J call TRBJ2-2; D might be TRBD2 (6 bases). Trimming stripped 2 bases from V and 1 base from J, with 11 bases between. The CDR3 extends over 16 amino acids. Germline CDR1 and CDR2: MDHEN and SYDVKM. CDR3: CASSLVRGVNTGELFF. The CDR3 nucleotides are TGTGCCAGCAGTTTAGTCCGCGGGGTGAACACCGGGGAGCTGTTTTTT.

This rearrangement joins TRBV9 to TRBJ2-3; the D is unclear. Germline V lookup: CDR1 SGDLS, CDR2 YYNGEE. With 0 bases removed from V and 3 bases from J, the gap between germline ends came to 2 bases. There are 12 residues in the CDR3. The CDR3 region is CASSVVTDTQYF. The CDR3 DNA sequence: TGTGCCAGCAGCGTAGTAACAGATACGCAGTATTTT.

The CDR3 reads CSVELGRVSSYNEQFF. The CDR3 DNA is TGCAGCGTTGAACTAGGCAGGGTAAGCTCCTACAATGAGCAGTTCTTC. The rearrangement joins TRBV29-1 to TRBJ2-1; maybe TRBD1 (5 bases). Trimming took off 2 bases at V and 0 bases at J, with 14 bases between the two ends. Germline values: CDR1 SQVTM, CDR2 ANQGSEA. The CDR3 has 16 residues.

The rearrangement links TRBV3-1 (or the pseudogene TRBV3-2) to TRBJ2-7; 7 bases line up with TRBD1. J was trimmed by 5 bases and V by 0 bases; bases with no gene match: 10. The CDR3 loop spans 16 amino acids. CDR1 LGHDT and CDR2 YNNKEL come from the germline V gene (reference sequence). CDR3 bases: TGTGCCAGCAGCCAAGATCGCCGACAGGGATTAGACGAGCAGTACTTC. Translated: CASSQDRRQGLDEQYF.

This chain joins TRBV5-4 and TRBJ2-5; D may be TRBD1 (5 bases). The CDR3 loop spans 14 amino acids. CDR1 is SGHNT and CDR2 is YYREEE in the germline V gene (reference sequence). V shed 5 bases and J shed 1 base, with 12 bases lying between them. The CDR3: CASSSQGAQETQYF. CDR3 bases: TGTGCCAGCAGTTCTCAAGGGGCCCAAGAGACCCAGTACTTC.

The chain is built from TRBV3-1 (or the pseudogene TRBV3-2) and TRBJ2-4, with 10 bases that match TRBD1. Trimming at V came to 3 bases and at J to 8 bases, leaving 10 bases not matched to a gene. This CDR3 comprises 16 residues. Germline V gene sequence: CDR1 LGHDT, CDR2 YNNKEL (reference sequence). The CDR3 bases are TGTGCCAGCAGCCACCGGGACAGGGGTTTAGCTGACATTCAGTACTTC. Encoded protein: CASSHRDRGLADIQYF.